This paragraph covers one TCR beta chain sequence. Antigen: not known. TCRdb redid the calling of the 5' RACE reads with MiXCR, one entry per CDR3 protein. The sample lists 100,000 to 130,000 distinct CDR3 sequences, roughly 19% seen once, with roughly 5.5% in the top ten. The data originate from a study of T-cell memory formation after mild COVID-19. The CDR3 is made up of 12 amino acids. The germline CDR1 and CDR2 sequences are MNHNY and SVGAGI (reference sequence). Trimming took 7 bases from V and 10 from J, leaving 14 bases between them. Findings and caveats of the study: The appearance of some responding clones in pre-infection memory suggested that cross-reactive memory joined.

Sequenced: PBMCs or a T cell subset sorted from them (not recorded which). The receptor comes from a man younger than 35 who had mild COVID-19 (a few samples of this study predate the infection). Cell type and time point are not known. This sequence joins TRBV6-6 and TRBJ2-1; D perhaps matches TRBD1 (5 bases). The CDR3 DNA reads TGTGCCAGCAAAGGGGTCCCGGCCGAGCAGTTCTTC. Translated, it gives CASKGVPAEQFF.